This record concerns one TCR beta chain sequence. Its target is not known. These data belong to a study of STAT5B mutations in CD4+ large granular lymphocyte leukemia. General study results and limits: TRBV06-family usage was enriched in top patient clones (8/27) versus controls (2/35).

This CDR3 comprises 14 residues. Per the original methods: The detection floor for productive clonotype frequency was 2.59 x 10-5. Profiled with immunoSEQ multiplex PCR; TCRdb holds only in-frame clones, not every one. From that table come the V and J calls and clone size; the DNA was used to work out D and trimming. This table has approximately 30,000 clones, about 89% appearing once. The source is a human donor in good health. What was sequenced was CD4+ T cells from blood buffy coats. V gene TRBV21-1 combines with J gene TRBJ2-5; the tabulated D call, TRBD1, remains unverified against the DNA. TRBV21-1 is deemed a pseudogene. The CDR3 protein is CASSSGRGVETQYF. The CDR3 DNA is TGTGCCAGCAGCAGCGGCAGGGGGGTAGAGACCCAGTACTTC.